This entry concerns a single T cell receptor (beta chain). In TCRdb, the reads were re-called with MiXCR into one record per CDR3 protein. The sample comprises about 360,000 distinct CDR3 sequences, roughly 20% of which are singletons, and around 9.3% rests with the top ten. The germline V gene encodes CDR1 LGHDT and CDR2 YNNKEL (reference sequence). This CDR3 spans 16 amino acids. Trimming pared 1 base from V and 7 bases from J, leaving 17 bases between. The data were obtained in a study of T cell repertoires in cytomegalovirus infection. Study in general: Shared public TCR beta signatures pointed to both CMV infection and a matching HLA type.

V gene TRBV3-1 combines with J gene TRBJ2-1; D gene unclear. The sample comprised PBMCs. The TCR was taken from a human donor in good health (CMV status not recorded). Some clones in this sample may be carry-over from other donors' samples. The CDR3 loop reads CASSQGPSRSGNEQFF. CDR3 in DNA: TGTGCCAGCAGCCAAGGGCCTTCCAGGTCTGGGAATGAGCAGTTCTTC.